This entry features one TCR beta chain sequence. Its antigen remains undetermined. No quality values exist for individual bases; no much larger clone is one base distant. This entry belongs to a study of identical twins (dated by TCRdb to 2016 to 2017). A note on the overall study: To test whether fetal clonotypes persist, the study used deep sequencing on TCR alpha and beta repertoires from monozygotic twins, unrelated adults of various ages, and cord blood. To rule out contamination, replicate twin experiments were performed at different times with different library preparation protocols. On the study overall, not on this receptor specifically: Excess twin sharing in beta out-of-frame sequences was weaker because fewer shared sequences lowered the signal-to-noise ratio. Invariant T cells such as MAIT and iNKT could partly confound zero-insertion analyses, although diverse VJ usage argued against such confounding for most clonotypes. Abundant cord blood beta clonotypes had fewer insertions, young adult naive repertoires showed a similar but weaker trend, and memory repertoires showed no such trend. Conclusions relied on cross-sectional statistical analysis, since the same donors could not be followed over many years. Compared with coincidental sharing between unrelated individuals, an excess of low generation-probability sequences was observed among out-of-frame TCR alpha sequences shared between twins. In monozygotic twins, out-of-frame TCR alpha sharing was systematically underestimated by recombination models, although the models agreed with sharing between unrelated individuals.

The library relied on 5' RACE. Sequenced using an Illumina HiSeq 2000. Template switching introduced a universal primer binding site; the final cDNA contained a unique molecular identifier, enabling accurate counting of TCR cDNA molecules. First-strand cDNA for TCR alpha and beta chains was synthesized from specific primers in the conserved constant-segment region. To control for contamination, every cDNA library carried two barcodes: a SMART-Mk sample barcode plus Illumina barcodes. TruSeq adapter sequences and Illumina sample barcodes were added in two successive PCR steps. Sequencing of the TCR alpha and beta cDNA libraries was done on the Illumina HiSeq platform using custom primers. Regarding the original processing steps: Raw reads were processed with MiGEC to extract unique molecular identifiers, and MiXCR was used to determine CDR3 positions. Recombination models were inferred per individual with the repgenHMM and IGoR tools using an EM algorithm. The tcR package in R was used for shared clonotype analysis, with sharing normalized by the product of cloneset sizes. To study raw recombination free of thymic and clonal selection effects, out-of-frame nonproductive sequences were analyzed. TCRdb trimmed public reads at Q25 via fastp, called clones via MiXCR and kept in-frame beta chains. Rows matching on CDR3 protein sequence are summarized as one entry with the most common DNA and genes. These V and J calls are TCRdb output, not the study's own analysis. Across this sample there are about 660,000 distinct CDR3 sequences, with around 8.3% seen only once. The ten largest clones add up to approximately 0.96% of the sample.

All donors were healthy Caucasians. Three pairs of female monozygotic twins, all aged roughly 18 to 29 years, made up the twin cohort. Peripheral blood mononuclear cells were used as the source from which RNA for TCR libraries was isolated. As encoded in the germline V gene (reference sequence), CDR1 is DFQATT while CDR2 is SNEGSKA. Trimming accounts for 7 bases at V and 2 bases at J, while the number of junction bases matched to no gene is 3. The CDR3 spans 13 residues, from the cysteine through the phenylalanine. Only the CDR3 DNA is retained, 39 bases long and in frame from the first base. These same records also appear under a second study, on yellow fever vaccine responses in identical twins. Reported in the second study: According to the authors, the vaccine-induced T cell response in identical twins seemed to be partly convergent and partly specific to each individual. In the study, vaccine-responding T cell clones were precisely tracked in identical twins.

The V gene is TRBV20-1 and the J gene is TRBJ2-5; 11 central nucleotides agree with TRBD2. The sequencing sample was made of PBMCs. This receptor was obtained from a woman between 18 and 29 years old in good health. The DNA sequence is given as TGCAGTGTTCGGACTAGCGGGCAAGAGACCCAGTACTTC. It codes for CSVRTSGQETQYF.